Listed below are T cell receptor beta chains from one sample, sequenced in a study of cytomegalovirus exposure and HLA in healthy donors. Method: immunoSEQ multiplex PCR; TCRdb's copy keeps in-frame clones and lacks some. Of around 91,000 clones in the sample, 86% were seen once. The sample taken for sequencing was PBMCs. The source of these receptors is a man aged 25 to 40 in good health and CMV-seropositive. CDR3s include the opening cysteine and the closing phenylalanine or tryptophan. The D gene is left open where the match is weak. A clone size is listed for some rows: how often the clone was seen (once, few, many), or a class if it is expanded.

.,17,TRBV28,TRBJ2-3,.,CASSFTPFGGATDTQYF,TGTGCCAGCAGTTTTACCCCCTTCGGGGGTGCCACAGATACGCAGTATTTT
.,18,TRBV10-3,TRBJ2-5,TRBD2,CAISQQTSGTSGRAGQYF,TGTGCCATCAGTCAACAAACCTCCGGGACTAGCGGGAGGGCCGGCCAGTACTTC
.,14,TRBV19,TRBJ2-2,TRBD2,CASKRTSETGELFF,TGTGCCAGTAAAAGGACTAGCGAAACCGGGGAGCTGTTTTTT
.,14,TRBV19,TRBJ2-7,TRBD1,CASSIRTGDYEQYF,TGTGCCAGTAGTATACGGACAGGGGACTACGAGCAGTACTTC
few,14,TRBV30,TRBJ2-3,.,CAWSYYYPSGTQYF,TGTGCCTGGAGCTACTATTACCCTTCGGGTACGCAGTATTTT
.,17,TRBV6-1,TRBJ1-4,.,CASSEAWDTIPVEKLFF,TGTGCCAGCAGTGAAGCTTGGGACACTATCCCAGTTGAAAAACTGTTTTTT
.,15,TRBV4-2,TRBJ2-2,TRBD2,CASRVGLAFTGELFF,TGTGCCAGCAGGGTCGGACTAGCTTTCACCGGGGAGCTGTTTTTT
.,14,TRBV10-1,TRBJ2-1,.,CASSDFTSGGEQFF,TGCGCCAGCAGTGATTTTACCTCCGGTGGTGAGCAGTTCTTC
.,14,TRBV6-6,TRBJ1-1,TRBD1,CASSPRQGAGEAFF,TGTGCCAGCAGTCCCAGACAGGGGGCTGGTGAAGCTTTCTTT
.,14,TRBV27,TRBJ2-7,TRBD2,CASSLRGEGYEQYF,TGTGCCAGCAGTTTACGGGGGGAGGGCTACGAGCAGTACTTC
.,15,TRBV5-6,TRBJ2-5,.,CASSLNTRRAETQYF,TGTGCCAGCAGCTTAAACACTAGACGCGCGGAGACCCAGTACTTC
.,13,TRBV5-1,TRBJ2-3,TRBD2,CASSLEASGTQYF,TGCGCCAGCAGCTTGGAGGCTAGCGGGACGCAGTATTTT
.,16,TRBV7-6,TRBJ2-1,.,CASSLQRGPGYNEQFF,TGTGCCAGCAGCTTACAACGCGGGCCGGGCTACAATGAGCAGTTCTTC
once,16,TRBV10-3,TRBJ1-2,.,CAISESTGSPISGYTF,TGTGCCATCAGTGAGTCGACAGGCAGCCCCATAAGTGGCTACACCTTC
.,15,TRBV27,TRBJ1-1,TRBD1,CASSSMGQGEVIAFF,TGTGCCAGCAGCTCTATGGGACAGGGGGAAGTTATAGCTTTCTTT
.,13,TRBV11-1,TRBJ2-5,.,CASSSGLKETQYF,TGTGCCAGCAGCTCGGGACTTAAAGAGACCCAGTACTTC
.,13,TRBV10-2,TRBJ1-4,TRBD1,CASGEGAGGKLFF,TGCGCCAGCGGGGAGGGGGCGGGAGGAAAACTGTTTTTT
.,14,TRBV29-1,TRBJ1-3,TRBD1,CSVAGQTSGNTIYF,TGCAGCGTGGCGGGACAGACGTCTGGAAACACCATATATTTT
few,17,TRBV15,TRBJ2-2,TRBD2,CATSIRPGLANTGELFF,TGTGCCACCAGCATCCGCCCGGGACTAGCCAATACCGGGGAGCTGTTTTTT
.,14,TRBV6-1,TRBJ1-2,.,CASSEARVGWAGRF,TGTGCCAGCAGTGAAGCGCGGGTCGGTTGGGCAGGTCGCTTC
.,15,TRBV18,TRBJ2-1,TRBD2,CASSPPGAGVDEQFF,TGTGCCAGCTCACCACCAGGAGCGGGGGTGGATGAGCAGTTCTTC
once,15,TRBV27,TRBJ2-7,TRBD2,CASSLALAGQREQYF,TGTGCCAGCAGTTTGGCACTAGCGGGACAAAGAGAGCAGTACTTC
once,16,TRBV5-1,TRBJ1-1,TRBD1,CASSLGGQGMGTEAFF,TGCGCCAGCAGCTTGGGGGGACAGGGAATGGGCACTGAAGCTTTCTTT
.,16,TRBV4-2,TRBJ2-3,TRBD2,CASSQDQGGYEDTQYF,TGTGCCAGCAGCCAAGATCAGGGAGGGTACGAAGATACGCAGTATTTT
.,15,TRBV29-1,TRBJ1-1,.,CSVDDGQLVSTEAFF,TGCAGCGTCGATGACGGACAGTTGGTATCCACTGAAGCTTTCTTT
.,17,TRBV5-1,TRBJ2-7,TRBD2,CASSLAVSGRESYEQYF,TGCGCCAGCAGCTTGGCTGTCAGTGGGCGGGAGAGCTACGAGCAGTACTTC
.,15,TRBV5-1,TRBJ2-1,.,CASSKGIGDYNEQFF,TGCGCCAGCAGCAAGGGAATCGGGGACTACAATGAGCAGTTCTTC
.,14,TRBV7-9,TRBJ1-1,.,CASSPQGMNTEAFF,TGTGCCAGCAGCCCACAGGGAATGAACACTGAAGCTTTCTTT
.,13,TRBV6-5,TRBJ1-2,.,CASKSQSRESYTF,TGTGCCAGCAAGTCACAGTCCCGAGAAAGCTACACCTTC
once,14,TRBV28,TRBJ2-5,.,CASSADSHQETQYF,TGTGCCAGCAGTGCTGACAGCCACCAAGAGACCCAGTACTTC
.,15,TRBV15,TRBJ2-1,TRBD1,CATSRTPTGGDEQFF,TGTGCCACCAGCAGAACACCGACAGGGGGGGATGAGCAGTTCTTC
.,13,TRBV28,TRBJ1-4,.,CASKPGDGEKLFF,TGTGCCAGCAAACCAGGCGATGGTGAAAAACTGTTTTTT
.,15,TRBV27,TRBJ2-5,TRBD1,CATSGAVRGRETQYF,TGTGCCACCTCCGGCGCGGTCAGGGGGCGAGAGACCCAGTACTTC
.,15,TRBV28,TRBJ2-7,TRBD2,CASSRLAGGVYEQYF,TGTGCCAGCAGTCGATTAGCGGGAGGCGTCTACGAGCAGTACTTC
.,13,TRBV30,TRBJ2-3,.,CAWSVLERDTQYF,TGTGCCTGGAGTGTACTAGAGCGGGATACGCAGTATTTT
once,13,TRBV11-2,TRBJ2-1,TRBD2,CASRIATSGVGFF,TGTGCCAGCAGAATCGCGACTAGCGGGGTGGGGTTCTTC
.,13,TRBV30,TRBJ1-2,TRBD1,CAWTIGQGGGYTF,TGTGCCTGGACCATCGGGCAGGGGGGTGGCTACACCTTC
.,13,TRBV7-3,TRBJ2-1,.,CASSAIAGQGTFF,TGTGCCAGCAGCGCCATAGCGGGACAGGGTACCTTCTTC
.,16,TRBV7-3,TRBJ1-1,TRBD1,CASSLSGQGAITEAFF,TGTGCCAGCAGCTTAAGCGGACAGGGGGCAATAACTGAAGCTTTCTTT
.,14,TRBV10-1,TRBJ2-7,.,CASSDSGSGYEQYF,TGCGCCAGCAGTGATTCGGGGTCCGGATACGAGCAGTACTTC
.,16,TRBV4-1,TRBJ1-3,.,CASSQERGAGGNTIYF,TGCGCCAGCAGCCAAGAGCGGGGGGCGGGAGGAAACACCATATATTTT
.,12,TRBV2,TRBJ2-7,TRBD1,CASSERQGEQYF,TGTGCCAGCAGTGAACGACAGGGGGAGCAGTACTTC
.,13,TRBV5-1,TRBJ2-2,.,CASSGGGPGELFF,TGCGCCAGCAGCGGGGGGGGCCCCGGGGAGCTGTTTTTT
.,19,TRBV7-9,TRBJ2-1,TRBD2,CASSLAGQLQREDYNEQFF,TGTGCCAGCAGCTTAGCTGGCCAACTCCAGCGGGAGGACTACAATGAGCAGTTCTTC
.,15,TRBV7-9,TRBJ1-3,.,CASSPRGFSGNTIYF,TGTGCCAGCAGCCCCCGAGGGTTTTCTGGAAACACCATATATTTT
.,18,TRBV5-5,TRBJ2-5,.,CASSLLGSALPYQETQYF,TGTGCCAGCAGCTTGCTCGGCTCAGCGCTCCCTTACCAAGAGACCCAGTACTTC
.,15,TRBV15,TRBJ2-1,TRBD1,CATSRDRGSYNEQFF,TGTGCCACCAGCCGGGACAGGGGTTCCTACAATGAGCAGTTCTTC
few,14,TRBV10-2,TRBJ1-4,TRBD1,CASSGTGGNEKLFF,TGCGCCAGCAGTGGGACAGGGGGAAATGAAAAACTGTTTTTT
.,14,TRBV7-9,TRBJ2-7,TRBD2,CASSPPQLAGEQYF,TGTGCCAGCAGCCCTCCTCAATTAGCGGGGGAGCAGTACTTC
.,15,TRBV27,TRBJ2-1,TRBD1,CASSFTGGQGIEQFF,TGTGCCAGCAGTTTTACAGGGGGCCAGGGGATTGAGCAGTTCTTC
.,15,TRBV7-9,TRBJ2-1,TRBD1,CASSVRQGAENEQFF,TGTGCCAGCAGCGTACGACAGGGGGCGGAAAATGAGCAGTTCTTC
.,14,TRBV5-1,TRBJ2-3,.,CASSFGLAVDTQYF,TGCGCCAGCAGCTTCGGTCTAGCAGTAGATACGCAGTATTTT
.,16,TRBV5-1,TRBJ2-2,.,CASSWGGAVDTGELFF,TGCGCCAGCAGCTGGGGGGGCGCGGTGGACACCGGGGAGCTGTTTTTT
.,12,TRBV6-5,TRBJ2-7,.,CASRNLDSEQYF,TGTGCCAGCAGGAACCTCGACAGTGAGCAGTACTTC
.,17,TRBV4-1,TRBJ2-1,TRBD2,CASSHARDGRAYNEQFF,TGCGCCAGCAGCCATGCCCGAGACGGGAGGGCCTACAATGAGCAGTTCTTC
once,15,TRBV5-1,TRBJ1-3,.,CASSFGPNSGNTIYF,TGCGCCAGCAGCTTTGGGCCGAACTCTGGAAACACCATATATTTT